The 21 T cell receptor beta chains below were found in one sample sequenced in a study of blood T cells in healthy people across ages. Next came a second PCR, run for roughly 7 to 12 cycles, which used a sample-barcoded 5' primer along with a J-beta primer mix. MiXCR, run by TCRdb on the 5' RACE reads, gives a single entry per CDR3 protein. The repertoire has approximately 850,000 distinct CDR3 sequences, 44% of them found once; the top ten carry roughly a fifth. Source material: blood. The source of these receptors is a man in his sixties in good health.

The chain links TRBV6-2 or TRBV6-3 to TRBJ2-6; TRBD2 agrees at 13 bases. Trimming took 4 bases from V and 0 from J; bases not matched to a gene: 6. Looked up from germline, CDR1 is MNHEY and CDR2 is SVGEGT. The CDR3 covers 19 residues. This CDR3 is CASSFTGLAGHSGANVLTF. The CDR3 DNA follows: TGTGCCAGCAGTTTCACGGGACTAGCGGGACACTCTGGGGCCAACGTCCTGACTTTC.

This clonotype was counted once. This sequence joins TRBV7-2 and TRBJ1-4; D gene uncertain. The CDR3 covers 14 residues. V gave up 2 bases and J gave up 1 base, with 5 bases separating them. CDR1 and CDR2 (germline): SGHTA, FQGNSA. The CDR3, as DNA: TGTGCCAGCAGCTTAAAAGTAACTAATGAAAAACTGTTTTTT. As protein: CASSLKVTNEKLFF.

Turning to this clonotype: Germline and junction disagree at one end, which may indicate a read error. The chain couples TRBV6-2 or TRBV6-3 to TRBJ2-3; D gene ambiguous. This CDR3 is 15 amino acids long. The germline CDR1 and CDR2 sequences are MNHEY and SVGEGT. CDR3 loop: CASSYYSFSTDTRYF. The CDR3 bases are TGTGCCAGCAGTTACTACAGTTTTTCCACAGATACGCGGTATTTT.

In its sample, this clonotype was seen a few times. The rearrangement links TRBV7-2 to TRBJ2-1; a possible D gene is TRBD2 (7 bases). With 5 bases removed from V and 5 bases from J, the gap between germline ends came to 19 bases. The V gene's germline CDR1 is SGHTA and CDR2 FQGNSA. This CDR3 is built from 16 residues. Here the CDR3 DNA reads TGTGCCAGCAGCGTTTTTCGGGCGGGGGCCAACAATGAGCAGTTCTTC. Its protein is CASSVFRAGANNEQFF.

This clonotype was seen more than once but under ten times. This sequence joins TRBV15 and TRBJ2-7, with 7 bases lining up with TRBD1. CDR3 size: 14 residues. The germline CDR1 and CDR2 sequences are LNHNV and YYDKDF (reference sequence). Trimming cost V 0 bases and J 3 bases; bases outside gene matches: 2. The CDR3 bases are TGTGCCACCAGCAGAGATGGGGACAGCTACGAGCAGTACTTC. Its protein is CATSRDGDSYEQYF.

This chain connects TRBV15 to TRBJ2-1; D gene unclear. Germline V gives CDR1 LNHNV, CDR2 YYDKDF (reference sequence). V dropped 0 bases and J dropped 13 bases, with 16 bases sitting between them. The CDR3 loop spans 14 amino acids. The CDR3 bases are TGTGCCACCAGCAGAGATCTGGTACAAGAGACCCAGTTCTTC. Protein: CATSRDLVQETQFF.

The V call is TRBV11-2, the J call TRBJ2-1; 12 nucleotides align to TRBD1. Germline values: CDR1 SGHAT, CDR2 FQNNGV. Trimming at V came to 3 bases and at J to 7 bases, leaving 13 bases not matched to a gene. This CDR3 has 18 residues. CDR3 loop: CASSLGTGGTGPRNEQFF. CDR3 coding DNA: TGTGCCAGCAGCTTGGGGACAGGGGGCACAGGGCCCAGAAATGAGCAGTTCTTC.

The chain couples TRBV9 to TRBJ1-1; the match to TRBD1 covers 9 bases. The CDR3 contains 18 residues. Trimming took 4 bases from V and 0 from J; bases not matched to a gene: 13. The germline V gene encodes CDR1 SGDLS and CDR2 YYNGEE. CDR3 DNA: TGTGCCAGCAGCCCAGGGGACAGGGTGGTGGTCATGAACACTGAAGCTTTCTTT. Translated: CASSPGDRVVVMNTEAFF.

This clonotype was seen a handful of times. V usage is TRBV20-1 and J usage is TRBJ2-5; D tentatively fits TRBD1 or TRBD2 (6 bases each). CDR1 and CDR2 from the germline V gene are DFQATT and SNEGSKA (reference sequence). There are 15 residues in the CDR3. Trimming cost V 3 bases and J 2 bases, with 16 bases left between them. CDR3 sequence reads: CSASTAGGRQETQYF. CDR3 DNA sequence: TGCAGTGCTAGCACCGCCGGGGGCAGGCAAGAGACCCAGTACTTC.

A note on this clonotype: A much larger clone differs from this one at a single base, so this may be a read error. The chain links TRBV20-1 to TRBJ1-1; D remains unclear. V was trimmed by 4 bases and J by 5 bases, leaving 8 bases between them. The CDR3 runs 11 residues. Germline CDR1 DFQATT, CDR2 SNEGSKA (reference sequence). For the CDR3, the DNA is TGCAGTGCTATTTTGGGGACTGAAGCTTTCTTT. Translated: CSAILGTEAFF.

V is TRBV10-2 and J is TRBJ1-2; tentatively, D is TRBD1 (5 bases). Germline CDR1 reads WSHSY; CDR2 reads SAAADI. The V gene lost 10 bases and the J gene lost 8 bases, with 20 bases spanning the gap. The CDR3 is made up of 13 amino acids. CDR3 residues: CATSDQGIGGYTF. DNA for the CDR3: TGCGCCACTTCGGATCAGGGCATTGGCGGCTACACCTTC.

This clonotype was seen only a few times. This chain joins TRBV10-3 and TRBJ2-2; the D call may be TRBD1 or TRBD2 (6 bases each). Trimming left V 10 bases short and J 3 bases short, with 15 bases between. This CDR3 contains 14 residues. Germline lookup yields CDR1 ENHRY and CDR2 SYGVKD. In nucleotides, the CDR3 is TGTGCCACCCACCGGGGGCCTGACACCGGGGAGCTGTTTTTT. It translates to CATHRGPDTGELFF.

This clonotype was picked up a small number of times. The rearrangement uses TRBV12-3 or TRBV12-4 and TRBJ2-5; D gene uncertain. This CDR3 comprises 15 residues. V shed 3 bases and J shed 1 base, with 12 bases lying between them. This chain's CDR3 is CASSFDLGIQETQYF. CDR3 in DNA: TGTGCCAGCAGTTTTGACCTGGGGATCCAAGAGACCCAGTACTTC.

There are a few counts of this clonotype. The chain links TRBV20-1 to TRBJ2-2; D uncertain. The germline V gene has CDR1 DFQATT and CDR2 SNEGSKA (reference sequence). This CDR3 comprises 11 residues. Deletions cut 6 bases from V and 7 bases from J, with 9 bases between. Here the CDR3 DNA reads TGCAGTGCCCCCGATTTCGGGGAGCTGTTTTTT. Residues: CSAPDFGELFF.

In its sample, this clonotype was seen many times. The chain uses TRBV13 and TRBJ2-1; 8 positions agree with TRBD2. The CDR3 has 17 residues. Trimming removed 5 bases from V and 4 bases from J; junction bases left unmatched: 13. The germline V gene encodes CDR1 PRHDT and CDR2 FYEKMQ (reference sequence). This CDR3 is CASSANPGLGIYNEQFF. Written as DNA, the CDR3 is TGTGCCAGCAGCGCAAATCCGGGACTAGGAATATACAATGAGCAGTTCTTC.

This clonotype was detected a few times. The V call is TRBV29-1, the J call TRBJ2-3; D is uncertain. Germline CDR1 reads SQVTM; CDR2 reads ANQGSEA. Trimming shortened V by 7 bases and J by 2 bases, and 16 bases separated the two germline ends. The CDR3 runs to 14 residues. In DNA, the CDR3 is TGCAGCGACAGACCCTCTAGGGACACAGATACGCAGTATTTT. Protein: CSDRPSRDTDTQYF.

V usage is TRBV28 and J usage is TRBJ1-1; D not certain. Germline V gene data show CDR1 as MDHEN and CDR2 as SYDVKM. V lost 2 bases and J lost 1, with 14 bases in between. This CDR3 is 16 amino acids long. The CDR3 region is CASSLGRQAPNTEAFF. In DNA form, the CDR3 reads TGTGCCAGCAGTTTAGGCCGGCAGGCCCCGAACACTGAAGCTTTCTTT.

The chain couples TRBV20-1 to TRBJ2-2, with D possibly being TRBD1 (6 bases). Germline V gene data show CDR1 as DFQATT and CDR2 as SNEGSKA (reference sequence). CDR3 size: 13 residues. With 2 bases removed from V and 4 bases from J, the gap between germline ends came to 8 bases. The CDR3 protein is CSARRQVTGELFF. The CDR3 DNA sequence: TGCAGTGCTAGAAGACAGGTCACCGGGGAGCTGTTTTTT.

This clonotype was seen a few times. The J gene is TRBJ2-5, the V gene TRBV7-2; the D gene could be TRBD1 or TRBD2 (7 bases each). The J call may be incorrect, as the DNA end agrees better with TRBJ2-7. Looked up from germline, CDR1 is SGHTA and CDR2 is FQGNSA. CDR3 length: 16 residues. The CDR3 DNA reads TGTGCCAGCAGCTTGGGGCCAGGGGGGAGGGGATACGAGCAGTACTTC. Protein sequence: CASSLGPGGRGYEQYF.

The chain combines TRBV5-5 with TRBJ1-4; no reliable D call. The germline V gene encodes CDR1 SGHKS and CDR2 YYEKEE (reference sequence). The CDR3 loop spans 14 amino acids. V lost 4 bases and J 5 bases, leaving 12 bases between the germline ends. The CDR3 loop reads CASSTIGANEKLFF. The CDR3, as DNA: TGTGCCAGCAGCACTATCGGAGCGAATGAAAAACTGTTTTTT. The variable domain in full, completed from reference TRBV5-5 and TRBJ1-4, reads DAGVTQSPTHLIKTRGQQVTLRCSPISGHKSVSWYQQVLGQGPQFIFQYYEKEERGRGNFPDRFSARQFPNYSSELNVNALLLGDSALYLCASSTIGANEKLFFGSGTQLSVL.

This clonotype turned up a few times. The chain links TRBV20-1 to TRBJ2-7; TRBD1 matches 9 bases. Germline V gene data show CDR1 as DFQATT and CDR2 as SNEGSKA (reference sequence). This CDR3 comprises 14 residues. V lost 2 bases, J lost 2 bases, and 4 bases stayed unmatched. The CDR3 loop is CSARRDRAPYEQYF. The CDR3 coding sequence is TGCAGTGCTAGAAGGGACAGGGCCCCCTACGAGCAGTACTTC.